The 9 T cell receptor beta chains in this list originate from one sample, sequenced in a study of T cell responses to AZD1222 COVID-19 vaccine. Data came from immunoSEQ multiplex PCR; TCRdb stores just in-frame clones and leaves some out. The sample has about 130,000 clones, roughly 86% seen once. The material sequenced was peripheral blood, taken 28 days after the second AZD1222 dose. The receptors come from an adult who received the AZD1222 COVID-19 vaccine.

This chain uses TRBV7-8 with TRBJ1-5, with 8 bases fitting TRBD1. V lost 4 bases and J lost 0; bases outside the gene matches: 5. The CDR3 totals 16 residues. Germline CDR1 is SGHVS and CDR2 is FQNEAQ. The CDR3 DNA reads TGTGCCAGCAGCTCCGGACAGGGAAATAGCAATCAGCCCCAGCATTTT. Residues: CASSSGQGNSNQPQHF.

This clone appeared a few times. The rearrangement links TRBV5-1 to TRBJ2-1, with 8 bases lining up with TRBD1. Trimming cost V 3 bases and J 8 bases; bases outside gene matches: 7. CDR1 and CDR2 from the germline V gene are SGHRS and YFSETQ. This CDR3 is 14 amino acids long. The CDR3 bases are TGCGCCAGCAGCTCCGACAGGGGTGGTGATGAGCAGTTCTTC. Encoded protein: CASSSDRGGDEQFF.

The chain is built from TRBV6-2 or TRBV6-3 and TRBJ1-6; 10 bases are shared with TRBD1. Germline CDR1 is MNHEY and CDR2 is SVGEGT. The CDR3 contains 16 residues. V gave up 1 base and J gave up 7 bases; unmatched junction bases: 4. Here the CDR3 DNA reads TGTGCCAGCAGTTACTGGGGGACAGGGGACAATTCACCCCTCCACTTT. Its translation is CASSYWGTGDNSPLHF.

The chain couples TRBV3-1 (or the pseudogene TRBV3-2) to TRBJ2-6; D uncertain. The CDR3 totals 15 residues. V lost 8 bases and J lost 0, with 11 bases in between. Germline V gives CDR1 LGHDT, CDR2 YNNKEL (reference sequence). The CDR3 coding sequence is TGTGCCAGCCGAAGTGATAACTCTGGGGCCAACGTCCTGACTTTC. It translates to CASRSDNSGANVLTF.

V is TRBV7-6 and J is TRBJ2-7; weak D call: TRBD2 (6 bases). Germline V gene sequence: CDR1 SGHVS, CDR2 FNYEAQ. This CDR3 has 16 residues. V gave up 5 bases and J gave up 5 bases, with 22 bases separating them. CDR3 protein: CASSRWREGSSDEQYF. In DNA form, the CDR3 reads TGTGCCAGCAGCCGGTGGAGGGAAGGTAGTAGCGACGAGCAGTACTTC.

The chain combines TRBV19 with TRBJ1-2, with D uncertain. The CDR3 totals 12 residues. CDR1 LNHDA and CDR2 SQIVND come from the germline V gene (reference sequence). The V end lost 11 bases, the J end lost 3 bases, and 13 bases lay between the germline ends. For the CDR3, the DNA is TGTGCCTCCCGGTGGGGTCACTATGGCTACACCTTC. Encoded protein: CASRWGHYGYTF.

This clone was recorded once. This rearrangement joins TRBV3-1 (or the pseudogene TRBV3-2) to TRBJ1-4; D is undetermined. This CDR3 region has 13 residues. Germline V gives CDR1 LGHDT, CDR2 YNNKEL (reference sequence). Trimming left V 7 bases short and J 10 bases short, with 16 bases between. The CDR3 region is CASTPGARGKLFF. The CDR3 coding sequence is TGTGCCAGCACTCCCGGAGCCCGAGGAAAACTGTTTTTT.

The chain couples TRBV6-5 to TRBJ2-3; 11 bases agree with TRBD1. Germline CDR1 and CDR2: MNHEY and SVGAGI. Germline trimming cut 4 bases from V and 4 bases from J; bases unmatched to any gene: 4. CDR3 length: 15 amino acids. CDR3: CASSSGTGGADTQYF. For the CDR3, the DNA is TGTGCCAGCAGTTCCGGGACAGGGGGGGCAGATACGCAGTATTTT.

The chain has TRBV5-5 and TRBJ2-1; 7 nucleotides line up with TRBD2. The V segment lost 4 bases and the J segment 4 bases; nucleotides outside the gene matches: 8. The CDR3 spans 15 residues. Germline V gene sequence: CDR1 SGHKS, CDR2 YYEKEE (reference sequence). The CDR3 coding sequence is TGTGCCAGCAGCGGGACCCGGCGGGGGTACAATGAGCAGTTCTTC. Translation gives CASSGTRRGYNEQFF.